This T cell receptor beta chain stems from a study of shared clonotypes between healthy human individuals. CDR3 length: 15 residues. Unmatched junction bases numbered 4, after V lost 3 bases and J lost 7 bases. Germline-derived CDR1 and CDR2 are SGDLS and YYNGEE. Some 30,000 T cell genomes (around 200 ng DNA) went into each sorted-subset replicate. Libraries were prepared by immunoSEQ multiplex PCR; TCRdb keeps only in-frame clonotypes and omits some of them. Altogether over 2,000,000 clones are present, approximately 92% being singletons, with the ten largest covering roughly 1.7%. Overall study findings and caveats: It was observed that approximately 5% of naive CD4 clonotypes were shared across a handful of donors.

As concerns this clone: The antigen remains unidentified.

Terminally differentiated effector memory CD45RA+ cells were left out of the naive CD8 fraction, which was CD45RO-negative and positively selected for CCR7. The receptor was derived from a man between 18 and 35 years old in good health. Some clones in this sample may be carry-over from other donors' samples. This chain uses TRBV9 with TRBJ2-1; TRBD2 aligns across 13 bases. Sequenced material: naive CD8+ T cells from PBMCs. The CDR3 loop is CASSGTSGSTNEQFF. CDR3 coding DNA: TGTGCCAGCAGCGGGACTAGCGGGAGTACTAATGAGCAGTTCTTC.